Each of the 5 T cell receptor beta chains below was sequenced from the same sample in a study of cytomegalovirus exposure and HLA in healthy donors. A multiplex PCR was run with 60 Vbeta primers and 13 Jbeta primers. The data were produced by immunoSEQ multiplex PCR, yet TCRdb's version contains in-frame clones alone and is incomplete. This table has approximately 92,000 clones, 81% appearing once. The sequenced sample was PBMCs. The receptors come from a girl aged 2-15 years in good health and CMV-seropositive.

In DNA, the CDR3 is TGTGCCAGCAGCTTGGCTCGGTCTAGCTTCGCCGGGGAGCTGTTTTTT. Translation gives CASSLARSSFAGELFF. This chain links TRBV5-4 with TRBJ2-2; D might be TRBD2 (5 bases). Germline V lookup: CDR1 SGHNT, CDR2 YYREEE (reference sequence). CDR3 length: 16 residues. The V gene lost 0 bases and the J gene lost 6 bases, with 15 bases spanning the gap.

The V and J genes are TRBV28 and TRBJ1-4; D possibly corresponds to TRBD1 (5 bases). The CDR3 consists of 15 residues. V was shortened by 3 bases and J by 2 bases, with 10 bases between the two germline ends. Germline V lookup: CDR1 MDHEN, CDR2 SYDVKM. CDR3 region: CASSFRGLTNEKLFF. CDR3 bases: TGTGCCAGCAGTTTTAGGGGACTGACTAATGAAAAACTGTTTTTT.

The V call is TRBV10-1, the J call TRBJ1-2; no reliable D call. Trimming shortened V by 2 bases and J by 3 bases, and 7 bases separated the two germline ends. Germline loops: CDR1 WNHNN, CDR2 SYGVQD (reference sequence). CDR3 size: 13 residues. For the CDR3, the DNA is TGCGCCAGCAGTGAGAACATTGACTATGGCTACACCTTC. Translating it yields CASSENIDYGYTF.

The CDR3 spells CASSLGTSGHQETQYF. The CDR3 region has the DNA TGTGCCAGCAGCCTAGGGACTAGCGGGCACCAAGAGACCCAGTACTTC. V usage is TRBV11-1 and J usage is TRBJ2-5; 12 bases are shared with TRBD2. There are 16 residues in the CDR3. The germline CDR1 and CDR2 sequences are SGHAT and FQDESV (reference sequence). Trimming cost V 5 bases and J 0 bases; bases outside gene matches: 4. Full variable domain (outside the CDR3, taken from reference TRBV11-1 and TRBJ2-5): EAEVAQSPRYKITEKSQAVAFWCDPISGHATLYWYRQILGQGPELLVQFQDESVVDDSQLPKDRFSAERLKGVDSTLKIQPAELGDSAMYLCASSLGTSGHQETQYFGPGTRLLVL.

This chain's CDR3 is CASSPPGPGGSQPQHF. The CDR3 DNA sequence: TGTGCCAGCTCACCACCGGGTCCGGGGGGTAGTCAGCCCCAGCATTTT. The gene calls are TRBV18 and TRBJ1-5, with D perhaps TRBD1 (5 bases). Germline V gene data show CDR1 as KGHSH and CDR2 as LQKENI. Trimming left V 0 bases short and J 6 bases short, with 15 bases between. There are 16 residues in the CDR3.